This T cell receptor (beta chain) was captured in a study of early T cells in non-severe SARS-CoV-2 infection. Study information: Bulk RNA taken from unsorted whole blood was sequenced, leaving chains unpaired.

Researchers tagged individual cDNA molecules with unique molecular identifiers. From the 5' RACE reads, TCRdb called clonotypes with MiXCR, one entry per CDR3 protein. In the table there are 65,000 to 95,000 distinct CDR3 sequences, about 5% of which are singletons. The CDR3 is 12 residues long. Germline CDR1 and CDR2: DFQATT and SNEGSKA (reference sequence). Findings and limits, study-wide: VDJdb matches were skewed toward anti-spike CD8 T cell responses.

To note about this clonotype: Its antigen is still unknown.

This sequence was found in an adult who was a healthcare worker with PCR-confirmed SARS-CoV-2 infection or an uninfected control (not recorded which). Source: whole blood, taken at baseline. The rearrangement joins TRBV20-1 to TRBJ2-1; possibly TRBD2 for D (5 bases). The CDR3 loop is CKARRSYNEQFF. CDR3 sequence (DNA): TGCAAAGCCCGGAGGAGCTACAATGAGCAGTTCTTC.